This T cell receptor beta chain was sequenced for a study of control samples from healthy donors and cancer patients. Concerning this clone itself: The same CDR3 arises from other DNA sequences in this sample as well.

The method was immunoSEQ multiplex PCR; TCRdb's version includes in-frame clones alone and lacks a portion of them. Of about 130,000 clones in the sample, about 90% were seen once. The CDR3 covers 16 residues. Germline V CDR1 and CDR2: SGHRS, YFSETQ. After removal of 4 bases from V and 2 bases from J, the junction contained 8 bases not matched to a gene. The chain employs TRBV5-1 and TRBJ1-4; 7 bases line up with TRBD1. Sequenced material: blood. The receptor was derived from a man between 18 and 29 years old in good health. Here the CDR3 DNA reads TGCGCCAGCAGCCTCGGGCCGGGACAGACTAATGAAAAACTGTTTTTT. The encoded protein is CASSLGPGQTNEKLFF.